This is a list of T cell receptor beta chains from one sample in a study of T cells after yellow fever vaccination. Each CDR3 protein is one row after TCRdb ran MiXCR on the 5' RACE reads. The table shows about 310,000 distinct CDR3 sequences, with roughly 3.5% occurring only once. The sequencing used PBMCs, collected on the day of the yellow fever booster vaccination. These receptors were obtained from a man aged 18 to 29 who received the YFV17D yellow fever vaccine. CDR3s include the opening cysteine and the closing phenylalanine or tryptophan. Fields, in order: D gene, V gene, clone size, J gene, CDR3 DNA, CDR3 protein. The D gene is left open where the match is weak. A row's size may be missing; if present it is once, few, many or a size class.

d_call: TRBD1; v_call: TRBV19; clone_size: many; j_call: TRBJ1-1; cdr3_nt: TGTGCCACTCGGACAGGGTCGAACACTGAAGCTTTCTTT; cdr3_aa: CATRTGSNTEAFF
d_call: TRBD2; v_call: TRBV3-1; clone_size: few; j_call: TRBJ2-1; cdr3_nt: TGTGCCAGCAGCCAGCTAGCGGGGGGGTTCGGTGAGCAGTTCTTC; cdr3_aa: CASSQLAGGFGEQFF
d_call: TRBD1; v_call: TRBV20-1; clone_size: many; j_call: TRBJ1-5; cdr3_nt: TGCAGTGCGACAGGGGGCAATCAGCCCCAGCATTTT; cdr3_aa: CSATGGNQPQHF
d_call: .; v_call: TRBV7-9; clone_size: few; j_call: TRBJ2-5; cdr3_nt: TGTGCCAGCAGCTTAGTTTGGGGTATGGAGACCCAGTACTTC; cdr3_aa: CASSLVWGMETQYF
d_call: TRBD1; v_call: TRBV7-2; clone_size: .; j_call: TRBJ1-2; cdr3_nt: TGTGCCAGCAGCCTCGCTACGCAGCGGGACAGGGCTAACTATGGCTACACCTTC; cdr3_aa: CASSLATQRDRANYGYTF
d_call: TRBD2; v_call: TRBV9; clone_size: .; j_call: TRBJ2-3; cdr3_nt: TGTGCCAGCAGCGTGAGCGGGGGACTCACAGATACGCAGTATTTT; cdr3_aa: CASSVSGGLTDTQYF
d_call: .; v_call: TRBV2; clone_size: many; j_call: TRBJ2-7; cdr3_nt: TGTGCCAGCACCCAGGGTTACGAGCAGTACTTC; cdr3_aa: CASTQGYEQYF
d_call: .; v_call: TRBV6-5; clone_size: few; j_call: TRBJ1-2; cdr3_nt: TGTGCCAGCAGTCCCGCGGGGGGGGCTGGAGGCTACACCTTC; cdr3_aa: CASSPAGGAGGYTF
d_call: .; v_call: TRBV11-2; clone_size: few; j_call: TRBJ1-5; cdr3_nt: TGTGCCAGCAGCCCCATTGGGGTCAATCAGCCCCAGCATTTT; cdr3_aa: CASSPIGVNQPQHF
d_call: .; v_call: TRBV19; clone_size: many; j_call: TRBJ2-7; cdr3_nt: TGTGCCAGTAGGGACCCTCTCCACCAAGCCCCCTACGAGCAGTACTTC; cdr3_aa: CASRDPLHQAPYEQYF
d_call: .; v_call: TRBV5-1; clone_size: many; j_call: TRBJ2-5; cdr3_nt: TGCGCCAGCAGCTTGTACGGCCAAGAGACCCAGTACTTC; cdr3_aa: CASSLYGQETQYF
d_call: .; v_call: TRBV5-1; clone_size: few; j_call: TRBJ2-3; cdr3_nt: TGCGCCAGCAGCTTGTTTAGTTTAAGCACAGATACGCAGTATTTT; cdr3_aa: CASSLFSLSTDTQYF
d_call: .; v_call: TRBV6-2/TRBV6-3; clone_size: few; j_call: TRBJ1-1; cdr3_nt: TGTGCCAGCTACAAAAACCCGGCGAGCACTGAAGCTTTCTTT; cdr3_aa: CASYKNPASTEAFF
d_call: .; v_call: TRBV30; clone_size: many; j_call: TRBJ2-5; cdr3_nt: TGTGCCTGGAGTAAGAAGGGACCCCAAGAGACCCAGTACTTC; cdr3_aa: CAWSKKGPQETQYF
d_call: .; v_call: TRBV5-1; clone_size: many; j_call: TRBJ2-3; cdr3_nt: TGCGCCAGCAGCTTGGTGAGGAGACGCACAGATACGCAGTATTTT; cdr3_aa: CASSLVRRRTDTQYF
d_call: .; v_call: TRBV4-3; clone_size: few; j_call: TRBJ1-3; cdr3_nt: TGCGCCAGCAGCCAAGACCCGGCGGGGGCTAACTCTGGAAACACCATATATTTT; cdr3_aa: CASSQDPAGANSGNTIYF
d_call: .; v_call: TRBV20-1; clone_size: few; j_call: TRBJ2-7; cdr3_nt: TGCAGTGCTAGTAGCACAGGGTCCTACGAGCAGTACTTC; cdr3_aa: CSASSTGSYEQYF
d_call: TRBD2; v_call: TRBV2; clone_size: few; j_call: TRBJ2-2; cdr3_nt: TGTGCCAGCAGGGAGTGGCGGGGGGGTGACACCGGGGAGCTGTTTTTT; cdr3_aa: CASREWRGGDTGELFF
d_call: .; v_call: TRBV5-4; clone_size: few; j_call: TRBJ1-6; cdr3_nt: TGTGCCAGCAGCTCGAGGCCCCCCAAAGGAGATTCACCCCTCCACTTT; cdr3_aa: CASSSRPPKGDSPLHF
d_call: TRBD1; v_call: TRBV7-9; clone_size: many; j_call: TRBJ1-6; cdr3_nt: TGTGCCAGCAGCTTACAGGGGGCTGATTCACCCCTCCACTTT; cdr3_aa: CASSLQGADSPLHF
d_call: TRBD2; v_call: TRBV4-1; clone_size: many; j_call: TRBJ2-1; cdr3_nt: TGCGCCAGCAGCCAAGATCTCGCTAGCGGCAATGAGCAGTTCTTC; cdr3_aa: CASSQDLASGNEQFF
d_call: .; v_call: TRBV6-5; clone_size: many; j_call: TRBJ1-4; cdr3_nt: TGTGCCAGCAGCCCCACCGTGGGCGCTAATGAAAAACTGTTTTTT; cdr3_aa: CASSPTVGANEKLFF
d_call: .; v_call: TRBV5-6; clone_size: few; j_call: TRBJ1-1; cdr3_nt: TGTGCCAGCAGCTTGACAGGGTCCCCGAACACTGAAGCTTTCTTT; cdr3_aa: CASSLTGSPNTEAFF
d_call: TRBD1; v_call: TRBV7-6; clone_size: many; j_call: TRBJ2-6; cdr3_nt: TGTGCCAGCAGCTTAACCCTTCGACAGGGCCGATCTGGGGCCAACGTCCTGACTTTC; cdr3_aa: CASSLTLRQGRSGANVLTF
d_call: TRBD1; v_call: TRBV4-1; clone_size: many; j_call: TRBJ1-6; cdr3_nt: TGCGCCAGCAGCCGTGGACAGGGTCGGGCACCCCTCCACTTT; cdr3_aa: CASSRGQGRAPLHF
d_call: .; v_call: TRBV7-9; clone_size: many; j_call: TRBJ1-4; cdr3_nt: TGTGCCAGCAGCCCAGGGCGTGAAAAACTGTTTTTT; cdr3_aa: CASSPGREKLFF
d_call: .; v_call: TRBV3-1; clone_size: .; j_call: TRBJ2-5; cdr3_nt: TGTGCCAGCAGCCAAGGATCCCCATTTGCCCGACAAGAGACCCAGTACTTC; cdr3_aa: CASSQGSPFARQETQYF
d_call: TRBD1; v_call: TRBV12-5; clone_size: .; j_call: TRBJ1-1; cdr3_nt: TGTGCTAGTGGTTTCACTGGACAGGGTGGGGGGAACACTGAAGCTTTCTTT; cdr3_aa: CASGFTGQGGGNTEAFF
d_call: TRBD2; v_call: TRBV5-1; clone_size: .; j_call: TRBJ2-5; cdr3_nt: TGCGCCAGCAGCTCTAGGGGCCCGGGAGGGGTCGGAGAGACCCAGTACTTC; cdr3_aa: CASSSRGPGGVGETQYF
d_call: .; v_call: TRBV10-1; clone_size: .; j_call: TRBJ2-5; cdr3_nt: TGCGCCAGCAGTGAGAGGCCACGGGGGACCCAGTACTTC; cdr3_aa: CASSERPRGTQYF
d_call: .; v_call: TRBV5-6; clone_size: many; j_call: TRBJ2-2; cdr3_nt: TGTGCCAGCAGCTTCCTGGGGGAGGTAAACACCGGGGAGCTGTTTTTT; cdr3_aa: CASSFLGEVNTGELFF
d_call: TRBD2; v_call: TRBV28; clone_size: many; j_call: TRBJ2-2; cdr3_nt: TGTGCCAGCAGTTTTTTCGGCGGGGGGACCGGGGAGCTGTTTTTT; cdr3_aa: CASSFFGGGTGELFF
d_call: TRBD2; v_call: TRBV20-1; clone_size: many; j_call: TRBJ2-5; cdr3_nt: TGCAGTGCTAGAGAGTGGGCTAGCGGGGCCCTGTACCAAGAGACCCAGTACTTC; cdr3_aa: CSAREWASGALYQETQYF
d_call: TRBD1; v_call: TRBV7-9; clone_size: .; j_call: TRBJ1-5; cdr3_nt: TGTGCCAGCAGCTTACAACAGGGGGAACATAGCAATCAGCCCCAGCATTTT; cdr3_aa: CASSLQQGEHSNQPQHF
d_call: .; v_call: TRBV7-9; clone_size: many; j_call: TRBJ2-5; cdr3_nt: TGTGCCAGCAGCCCAACGTGGGAGACCCAGTACTTC; cdr3_aa: CASSPTWETQYF
d_call: .; v_call: TRBV7-2; clone_size: few; j_call: TRBJ1-4; cdr3_nt: TGTGCCAGCAGCCCGGTCCATGGGGAAAAACTGTTTTTT; cdr3_aa: CASSPVHGEKLFF
d_call: .; v_call: TRBV11-2; clone_size: .; j_call: TRBJ1-2; cdr3_nt: TGTGCCAGCAGAGCCGGGGGTCGTTGGGGGGGCTACACCTTC; cdr3_aa: CASRAGGRWGGYTF
d_call: .; v_call: TRBV11-2; clone_size: .; j_call: TRBJ2-2; cdr3_nt: TGTGCCATCGGGGGAGGAACCGGGGAGCTGTTTTTT; cdr3_aa: CAIGGGTGELFF
d_call: TRBD2; v_call: TRBV20-1; clone_size: few; j_call: TRBJ2-3; cdr3_nt: TGCAGTGCTAGGCGCGGGGGGATCACAGATACGCAGTATTTT; cdr3_aa: CSARRGGITDTQYF
d_call: .; v_call: TRBV24-1; clone_size: few; j_call: TRBJ2-3; cdr3_nt: TGTGCCACGGGAGAGTTAGGTACGCAGTATTTT; cdr3_aa: CATGELGTQYF
d_call: .; v_call: TRBV7-2; clone_size: few; j_call: TRBJ2-3; cdr3_nt: TGTGCCAGCAGCAAATATTTGGGGAGTAGCACAGATACGCAGTATTTT; cdr3_aa: CASSKYLGSSTDTQYF
d_call: .; v_call: TRBV5-1; clone_size: few; j_call: TRBJ2-5; cdr3_nt: TGCGCCAGCAGCTTGGCGCCTGAAGAGACCCAGTACTTC; cdr3_aa: CASSLAPEETQYF
d_call: .; v_call: TRBV18; clone_size: .; j_call: TRBJ2-6; cdr3_nt: TGTGCCAGCTCGAACCAGAGACCTGGGGCCAACGTCCTGACTTTC; cdr3_aa: CASSNQRPGANVLTF
d_call: .; v_call: TRBV12-3/TRBV12-4; clone_size: few; j_call: TRBJ1-5; cdr3_nt: TGTGCCAGCAAGATAGAAGGCAATCAGCCCCAGCATTTT; cdr3_aa: CASKIEGNQPQHF